This T cell receptor (beta chain) was profiled in a study of beta chain features in type 1 diabetes. Study summary: The study found patients and healthy donors alike in age, gender and cell yields. General study points: A closer apparent resemblance between naive, central memory and Treg TCRB repertoires was seen in patients than in healthy donors. TCRB CDR3 length was moderately but significantly reduced in all four CD4+ subsets of Type 1 diabetes patients.

The whole isolated RNA underwent reverse transcription, so sequencing captured expressed TCRB transcripts. Sequencing used immunoSEQ multiplex PCR; TCRdb keeps in-frame clones, though not all of them. The sample contains hundreds of thousands of clones, roughly 13% of which appear only once. Points on this clone: Its specificity is unknown.

CDR3 length equals 17 residues. J lost 4 bases, V lost 1 base, and 8 bases had no gene match. Looked up from germline, CDR1 is SGHDT and CDR2 is YYEEEE. The chain recombines TRBV5-6 with TRBJ2-1; 10 bases fit TRBD2. Specimen: naive CD4+ T cells from blood. The TCR was taken from a man aged 18 to 29 with type 1 diabetes. This CDR3 is CASSLLLAGVGYNEQFF. For the CDR3, the DNA is TGTGCCAGCAGCTTGTTGCTAGCGGGGGTGGGTTACAATGAGCAGTTCTTC. Full variable domain (outside the CDR3, taken from reference TRBV5-6 and TRBJ2-1): DAGVTQSPTHLIKTRGQQVTLRCSPKSGHDTVSWYQQALGQGPQFIFQYYEEEERQRGNFPDRFSGHQFPNYSSELNVNALLLGDSALYLCASSLLLAGVGYNEQFFGPGTRLTVL.